This T cell receptor (beta chain) was sequenced for a study of T cell repertoires in cytomegalovirus infection. Looking at the study overall: Matching HLA type and CMV infection were both indicated by public TCR beta signatures. Study observations and caveats: Summed frequency of public TCR beta families distinguished CMV carriers with the relevant HLA. HLA-C-restricted CMV-specific TCR beta clonotypes prevailed in the ex vivo response.

TCRdb ran MiXCR on the reads and lists one entry per CDR3 protein. The sample shows some 800,000 distinct CDR3 sequences, about 33% of them seen only once. This clonotype was found a few times. The antigen is not known. Per germline, CDR1 SEHNR and CDR2 FQNEAQ (reference sequence). The CDR3 covers 14 residues. Unmatched junction bases numbered 7, after V lost 4 bases and J lost 8 bases. Material: cultured CD8+ T cells from PBMCs, obtained from culture after CMV antigen stimulation. J is TRBJ1-2 and V is TRBV7-9; TRBD1 matches at 10 bases. The receptor's source is a human donor in good health (CMV status not recorded). Some clones in this sample may be carry-over from other donors' samples. CDR3 loop: CASSYGTGAQGYTF. CDR3 nucleotide sequence: TGTGCCAGCAGCTATGGGACAGGGGCTCAGGGCTACACCTTC.